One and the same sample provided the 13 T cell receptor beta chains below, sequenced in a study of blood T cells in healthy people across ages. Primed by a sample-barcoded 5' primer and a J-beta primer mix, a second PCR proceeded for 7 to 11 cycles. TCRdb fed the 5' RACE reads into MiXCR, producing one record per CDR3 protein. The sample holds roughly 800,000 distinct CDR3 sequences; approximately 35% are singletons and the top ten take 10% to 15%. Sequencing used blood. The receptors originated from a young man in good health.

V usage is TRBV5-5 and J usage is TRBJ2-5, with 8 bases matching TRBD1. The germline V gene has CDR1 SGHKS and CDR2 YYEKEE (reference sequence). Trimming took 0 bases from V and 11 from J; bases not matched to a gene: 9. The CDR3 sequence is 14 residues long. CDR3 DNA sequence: TGTGCCAGCAGCTTGGACAGGGGGTACAATGAGCAGTACTTC. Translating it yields CASSLDRGYNEQYF.

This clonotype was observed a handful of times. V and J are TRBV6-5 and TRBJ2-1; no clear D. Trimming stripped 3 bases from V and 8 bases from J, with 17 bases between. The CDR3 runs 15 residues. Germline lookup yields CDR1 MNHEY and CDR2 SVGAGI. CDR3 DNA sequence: TGTGCCAGCAGTTATGAGGTGGGCACGGCGGATGAGCAGTTCTTC. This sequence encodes CASSYEVGTADEQFF.

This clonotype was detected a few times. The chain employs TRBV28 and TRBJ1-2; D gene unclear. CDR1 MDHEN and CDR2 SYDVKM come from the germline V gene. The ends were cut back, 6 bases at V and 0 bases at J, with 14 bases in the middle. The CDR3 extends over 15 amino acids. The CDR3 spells CASSPPNAANYGYTF. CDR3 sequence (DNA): TGTGCCAGCAGCCCCCCAAACGCCGCTAACTATGGCTACACCTTC.

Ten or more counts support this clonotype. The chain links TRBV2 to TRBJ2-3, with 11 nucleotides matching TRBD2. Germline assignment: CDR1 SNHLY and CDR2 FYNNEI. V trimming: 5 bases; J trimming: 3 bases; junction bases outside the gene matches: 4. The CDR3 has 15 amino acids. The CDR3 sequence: CASSTSGGGTDTQYF. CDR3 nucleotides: TGTGCCAGCAGTACTAGCGGGGGAGGGACAGATACGCAGTATTTT.

In DNA form, the CDR3 reads TGCGCCAGCAGCGCTAGTCCAACTGGAAACACCATATATTTT. This translates into CASSASPTGNTIYF. The rearrangement joins TRBV5-1 to TRBJ1-3; no definite D call. The germline CDR1 and CDR2 sequences are SGHRS and YFSETQ. This CDR3 region has 14 residues. With 4 bases removed from V and 2 bases from J, the gap between germline ends came to 10 bases.

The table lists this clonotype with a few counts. The CDR3 loop reads CASSYSQPNQPQHF. The CDR3 bases are TGTGCCAGCAGTTATTCACAGCCAAATCAGCCCCAGCATTTT. V usage is TRBV12-3 or TRBV12-4 and J usage is TRBJ1-5; D unresolved. This CDR3 has 14 amino acids. V lost 4 bases, J lost 4 bases, and 11 bases lay in between.

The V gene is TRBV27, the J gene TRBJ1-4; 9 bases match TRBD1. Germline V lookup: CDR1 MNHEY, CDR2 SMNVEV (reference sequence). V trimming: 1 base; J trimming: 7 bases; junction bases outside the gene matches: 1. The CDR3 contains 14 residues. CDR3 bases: TGTGCCAGCAGTTTATACAGGGGGCGTGAAAAACTGTTTTTT. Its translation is CASSLYRGREKLFF. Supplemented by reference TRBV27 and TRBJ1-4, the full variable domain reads EAQVTQNPRYLITVTGKKLTVTCSQNMNHEYMSWYRQDPGLGLRQIYYSMNVEVTDKGDVPEGYKVSRKEKRNFPLILESPSPNQTSLYFCASSLYRGREKLFFGSGTQLSVL.

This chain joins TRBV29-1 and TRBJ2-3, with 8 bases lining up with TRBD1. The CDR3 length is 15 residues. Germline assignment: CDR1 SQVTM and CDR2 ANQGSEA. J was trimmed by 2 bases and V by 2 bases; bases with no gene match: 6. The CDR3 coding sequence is TGCAGCGTTGAATATTCGGGACAGGCCACAGATACGCAGTATTTT. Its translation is CSVEYSGQATDTQYF.

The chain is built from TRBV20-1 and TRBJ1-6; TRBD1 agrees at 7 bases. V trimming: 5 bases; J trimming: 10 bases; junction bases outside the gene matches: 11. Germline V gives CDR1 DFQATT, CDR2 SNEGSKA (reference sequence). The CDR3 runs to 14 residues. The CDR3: CSAYTPGQNSPLHF. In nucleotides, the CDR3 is TGCAGTGCTTACACCCCGGGACAGAACTCACCCCTCCACTTT.

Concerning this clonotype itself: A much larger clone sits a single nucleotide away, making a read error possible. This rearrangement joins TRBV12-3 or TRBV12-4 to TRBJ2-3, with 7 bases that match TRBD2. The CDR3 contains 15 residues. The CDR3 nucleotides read TGTGCCAGCACCAGAGCGGGGACGAGCGCAGATAAGCAGTATTTT. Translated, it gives CASTRAGTSADKQYF.

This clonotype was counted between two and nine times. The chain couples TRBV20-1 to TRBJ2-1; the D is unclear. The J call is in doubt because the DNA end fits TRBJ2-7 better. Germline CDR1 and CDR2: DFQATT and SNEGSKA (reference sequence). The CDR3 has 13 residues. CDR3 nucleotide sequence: TGCAGTGCCAGCCTACGGAGTGACAATGAGCAGTACTTC. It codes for CSASLRSDNEQYF.

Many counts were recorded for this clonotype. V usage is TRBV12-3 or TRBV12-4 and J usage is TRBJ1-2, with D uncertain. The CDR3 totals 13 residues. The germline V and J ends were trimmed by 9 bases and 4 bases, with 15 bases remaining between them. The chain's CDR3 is CASGRPNFYGYTF. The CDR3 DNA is TGTGCCAGTGGACGCCCCAATTTCTATGGCTACACCTTC.

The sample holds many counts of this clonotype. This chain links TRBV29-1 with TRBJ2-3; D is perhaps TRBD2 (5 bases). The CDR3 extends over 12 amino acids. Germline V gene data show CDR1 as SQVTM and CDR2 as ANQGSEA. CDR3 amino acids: CRAGGSTDTQYF. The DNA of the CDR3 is TGCAGGGCGGGTGGAAGCACAGATACGCAGTATTTT.